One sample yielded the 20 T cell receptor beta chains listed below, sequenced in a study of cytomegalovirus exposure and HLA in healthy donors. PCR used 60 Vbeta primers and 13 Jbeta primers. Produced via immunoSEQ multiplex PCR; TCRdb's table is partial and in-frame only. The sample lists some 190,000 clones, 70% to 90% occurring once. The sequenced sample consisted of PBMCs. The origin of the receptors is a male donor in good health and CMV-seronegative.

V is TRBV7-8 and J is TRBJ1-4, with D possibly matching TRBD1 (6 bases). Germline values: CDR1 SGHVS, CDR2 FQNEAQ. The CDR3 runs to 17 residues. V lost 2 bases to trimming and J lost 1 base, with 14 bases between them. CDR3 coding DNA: TGTGCCAGCAGCTTACGGCGGAGGGGGGGAACTAATGAAAAACTGTTTTTT. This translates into CASSLRRRGGTNEKLFF.

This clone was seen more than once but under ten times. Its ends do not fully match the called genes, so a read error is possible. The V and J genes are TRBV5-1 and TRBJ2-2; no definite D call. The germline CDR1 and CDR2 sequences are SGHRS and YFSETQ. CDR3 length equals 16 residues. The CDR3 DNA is TGCGCCAGCAGCTTAGATGGCCCAGCGAACGCCGGGGAGCTGTTTTTT. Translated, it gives CASSLDGPANAGELFF.

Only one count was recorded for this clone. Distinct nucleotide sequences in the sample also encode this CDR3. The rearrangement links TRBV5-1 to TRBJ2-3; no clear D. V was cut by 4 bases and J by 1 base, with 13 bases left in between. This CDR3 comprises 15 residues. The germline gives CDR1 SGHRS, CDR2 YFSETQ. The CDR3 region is CASSLRGLGTDTQYF. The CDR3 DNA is TGCGCCAGCAGCCTGAGAGGATTAGGCACAGATACGCAGTATTTT.

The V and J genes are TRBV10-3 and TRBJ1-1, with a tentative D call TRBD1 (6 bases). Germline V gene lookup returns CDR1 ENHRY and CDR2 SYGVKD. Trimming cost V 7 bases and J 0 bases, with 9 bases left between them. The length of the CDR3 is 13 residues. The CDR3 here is CAIKDRMNTEAFF. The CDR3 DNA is TGTGCCATCAAAGACAGGATGAACACTGAAGCTTTCTTT.

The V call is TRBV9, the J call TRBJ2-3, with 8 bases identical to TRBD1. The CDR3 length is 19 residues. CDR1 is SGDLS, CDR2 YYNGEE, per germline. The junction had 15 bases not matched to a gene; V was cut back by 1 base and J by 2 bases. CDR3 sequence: CASSVTSWGQVYSTDTQYF. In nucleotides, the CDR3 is TGTGCCAGCAGCGTAACCTCGTGGGGACAGGTTTATTCCACAGATACGCAGTATTTT.

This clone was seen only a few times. CDR3 DNA: TGTGCCAGCAGTAGGCGGGAGACCCACACCGGGGAGCTGTTTTTT. Its translation: CASSRRETHTGELFF. J is TRBJ2-2 and V is TRBV6-1; 7 nucleotides line up with TRBD2. The CDR3 runs 15 residues. V gave up 5 bases and J gave up 3 bases; unmatched junction bases: 6. Per germline, CDR1 MNHNS and CDR2 SASEGT.

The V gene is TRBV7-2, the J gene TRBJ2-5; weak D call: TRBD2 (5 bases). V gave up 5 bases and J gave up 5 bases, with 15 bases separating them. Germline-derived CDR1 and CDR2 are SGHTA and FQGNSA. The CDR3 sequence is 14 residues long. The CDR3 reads CASSPVWRRETQYF. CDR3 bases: TGTGCCAGCAGCCCGGTCTGGAGGAGGGAGACCCAGTACTTC.

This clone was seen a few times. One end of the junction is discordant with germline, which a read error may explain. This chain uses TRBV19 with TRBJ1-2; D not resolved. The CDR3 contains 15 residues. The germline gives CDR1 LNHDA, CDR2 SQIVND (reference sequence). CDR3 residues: CASTSSRGFLDGYPF. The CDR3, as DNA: TGTGCCAGTACCTCCTCGCGGGGTTTTCTGGATGGCTACCCCTTC.

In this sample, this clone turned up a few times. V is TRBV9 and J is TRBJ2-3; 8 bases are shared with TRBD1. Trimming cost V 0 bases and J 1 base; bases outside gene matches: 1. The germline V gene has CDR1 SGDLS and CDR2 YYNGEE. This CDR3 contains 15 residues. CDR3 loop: CASSVEGQGTDTQYF. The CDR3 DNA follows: TGTGCCAGCAGCGTAGAGGGACAGGGCACAGATACGCAGTATTTT.

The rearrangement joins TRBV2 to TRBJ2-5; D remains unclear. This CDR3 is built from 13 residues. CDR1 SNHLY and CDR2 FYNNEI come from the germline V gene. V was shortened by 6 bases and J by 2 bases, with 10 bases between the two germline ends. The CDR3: CASRRISQETQYF. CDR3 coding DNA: TGTGCCAGCAGGAGGATCAGTCAAGAGACCCAGTACTTC.

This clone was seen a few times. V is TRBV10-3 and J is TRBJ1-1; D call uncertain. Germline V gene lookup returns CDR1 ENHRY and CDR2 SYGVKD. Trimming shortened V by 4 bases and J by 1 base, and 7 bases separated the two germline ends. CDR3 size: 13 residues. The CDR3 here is CAISGGPNTEAFF. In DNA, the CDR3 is TGTGCCATCAGTGGAGGGCCGAACACTGAAGCTTTCTTT.

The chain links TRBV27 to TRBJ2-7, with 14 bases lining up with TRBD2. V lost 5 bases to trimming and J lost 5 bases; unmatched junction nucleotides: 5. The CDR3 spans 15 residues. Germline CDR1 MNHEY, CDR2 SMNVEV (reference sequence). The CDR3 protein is CASSQGLAGVNEQYF. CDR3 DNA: TGTGCCAGCAGTCAGGGACTAGCGGGAGTCAACGAGCAGTACTTC.

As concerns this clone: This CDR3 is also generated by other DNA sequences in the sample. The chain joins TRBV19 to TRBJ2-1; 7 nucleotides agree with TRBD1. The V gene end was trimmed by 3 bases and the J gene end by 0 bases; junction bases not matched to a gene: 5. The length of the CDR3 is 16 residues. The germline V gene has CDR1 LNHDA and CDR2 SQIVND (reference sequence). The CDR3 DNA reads TGTGCCAGTAGTATCTTTCGGGACAGCTCCTACAATGAGCAGTTCTTC. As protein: CASSIFRDSSYNEQFF.

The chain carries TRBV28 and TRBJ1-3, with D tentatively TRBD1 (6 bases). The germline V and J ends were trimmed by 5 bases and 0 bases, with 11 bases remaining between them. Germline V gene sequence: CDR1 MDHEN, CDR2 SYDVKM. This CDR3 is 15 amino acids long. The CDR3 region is CASSRQASSGNTIYF. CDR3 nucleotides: TGTGCCAGCAGTCGACAGGCGAGCTCTGGAAACACCATATATTTT.

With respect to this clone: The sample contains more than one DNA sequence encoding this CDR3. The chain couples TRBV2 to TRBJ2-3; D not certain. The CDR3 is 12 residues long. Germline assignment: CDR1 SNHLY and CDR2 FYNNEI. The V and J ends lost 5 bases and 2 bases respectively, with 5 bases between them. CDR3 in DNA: TGTGCCAGCAGTCTATACACAGATACGCAGTATTTT. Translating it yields CASSLYTDTQYF.

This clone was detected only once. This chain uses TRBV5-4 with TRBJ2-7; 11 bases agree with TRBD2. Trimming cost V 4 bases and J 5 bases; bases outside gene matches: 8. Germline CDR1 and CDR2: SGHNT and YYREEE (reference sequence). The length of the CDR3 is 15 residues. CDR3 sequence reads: CASSPTSGSRDEQYF. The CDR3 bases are TGTGCCAGCAGCCCTACTAGCGGGAGTAGGGACGAGCAGTACTTC.

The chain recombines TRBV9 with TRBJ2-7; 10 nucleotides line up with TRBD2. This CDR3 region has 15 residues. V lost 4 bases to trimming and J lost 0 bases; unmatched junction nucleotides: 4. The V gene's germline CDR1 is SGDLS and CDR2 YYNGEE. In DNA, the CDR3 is TGTGCCAGCAGCTTCGGACTAGCGGACTCCTACGAGCAGTACTTC. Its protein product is CASSFGLADSYEQYF.

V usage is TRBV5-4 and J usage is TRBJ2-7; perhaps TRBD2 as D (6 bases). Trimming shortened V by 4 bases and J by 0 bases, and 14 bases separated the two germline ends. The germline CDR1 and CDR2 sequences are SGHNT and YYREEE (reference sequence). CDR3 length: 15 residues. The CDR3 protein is CASSLPGLNSYEQYF. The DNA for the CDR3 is TGTGCCAGCAGCCTACCGGGACTTAACTCCTACGAGCAGTACTTC. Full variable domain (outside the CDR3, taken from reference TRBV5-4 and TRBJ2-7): ETGVTQSPTHLIKTRGQQVTLRCSSQSGHNTVSWYQQALGQGPQFIFQYYREEENGRGNFPPRFSGLQFPNYSSELNVNALELDDSALYLCASSLPGLNSYEQYFGPGTRLTVT.

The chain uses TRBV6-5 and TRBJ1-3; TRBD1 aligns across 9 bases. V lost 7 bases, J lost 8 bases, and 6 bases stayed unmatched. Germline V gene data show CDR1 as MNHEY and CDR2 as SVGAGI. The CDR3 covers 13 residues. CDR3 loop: CASIPGQGYTIYF. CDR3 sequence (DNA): TGTGCCAGCATCCCCGGACAGGGGTACACCATATATTTT.

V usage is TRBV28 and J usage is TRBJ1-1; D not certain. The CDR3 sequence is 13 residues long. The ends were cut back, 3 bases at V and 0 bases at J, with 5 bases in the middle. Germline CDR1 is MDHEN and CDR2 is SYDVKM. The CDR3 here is CASSLSLNTEAFF. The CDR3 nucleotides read TGTGCCAGCAGTTTGTCGTTGAACACTGAAGCTTTCTTT.